These 8 T cell receptor beta chains were sequenced from one sample in a study of molecular identifiers for immune sequencing clone quantification. Using its own MiXCR run on the PCR reads, TCRdb lists one record per CDR3 protein. The sample consists of roughly 320,000 distinct CDR3 sequences, around 21% of them appearing once. The specimen was naive CD8+ T cells from blood, with Jurkat cell RNA spiked in. Subset meaning: FACS-sorted CD8+CD4-CCR7+CD45RA+ naive T cells. These receptors all come from a human donor in good health. Some libraries in this study had Jurkat cell RNA spiked in.

This clonotype was observed many times. The CDR3 coding sequence is TGCAGCGTTGTAGGGGGGACAGGGGGAGTTTGGAAAGATGGCTACACCTTC. Residues: CSVVGGTGGVWKDGYTF. This chain connects TRBV29-1 to TRBJ1-2, with TRBD1 matching over 11 bases. The J segment lost 6 bases and the V segment lost 4 bases, leaving 16 bases of the junction unmatched. CDR3 length: 17 amino acids. Germline lookup yields CDR1 SQVTM and CDR2 ANQGSEA. Filled out from reference TRBV29-1 and TRBJ1-2, the complete variable domain reads SAVISQKPSRDICQRGTSLTIQCQVDSQVTMMFWYRQQPGQSLTLIATANQGSEATYESGFVIDKFPISRPNLTFSTLTVSNMSPEDSSIYLCSVVGGTGGVWKDGYTFGSGTRLTVV.

The chain combines TRBV2 with TRBJ1-5, with TRBD1 as a possible D gene (5 bases). The ends were cut back, 3 bases at V and 6 bases at J, with 15 bases in the middle. Looked up from germline, CDR1 is SNHLY and CDR2 is FYNNEI. The CDR3 loop spans 15 amino acids. CDR3 residues: CASSEGGVGGQPQHF. DNA of the CDR3: TGTGCCAGCAGTGAGGGGGGGGTCGGCGGTCAGCCCCAGCATTTT.

This chain connects TRBV20-1 to TRBJ2-3; the match to TRBD2 covers 10 bases. This CDR3 has 15 amino acids. V lost 6 bases and J lost 1; bases outside the gene matches: 7. The germline gives CDR1 DFQATT, CDR2 SNEGSKA (reference sequence). CDR3 bases: TGCAGTGCGGAGAGACTAGCGGGCGGCACAGATACGCAGTATTTT. The encoded protein is CSAERLAGGTDTQYF.

This clonotype was observed at least ten times. This chain uses TRBV4-3 with TRBJ2-7, with 9 bases that match TRBD1. Trimming cost V 1 base and J 4 bases; bases outside gene matches: 11. The CDR3 spans 17 residues. CDR1 LGHNA and CDR2 YSLEER come from the germline V gene. CDR3: CASSQGMLGTGSYEQYF. The CDR3, as DNA: TGCGCCAGCAGCCAAGGAATGCTCGGGACAGGGTCATACGAGCAGTACTTC.

In its sample, this clonotype was seen many times. The V gene is TRBV9, the J gene TRBJ1-1; TRBD1 aligns across 8 bases. The CDR3 loop spans 14 amino acids. V shed 4 bases and J 8 bases; nucleotides not matched to a gene: 10. CDR1 and CDR2 (germline): SGDLS, YYNGEE. The CDR3 bases are TGTGCCAGCAGCACTGAGACAGGGGACAGAGAAGCTTTCTTT. This sequence encodes CASSTETGDREAFF.

Only a few counts were recorded for this clonotype. At one of its ends the junction is not consistent with the germline gene, which may arise from a read error. V usage is TRBV5-3 and J usage is TRBJ1-2, with D unresolved. TRBV5-3 is an open reading frame whose function is uncertain. The CDR3 is 14 residues long. This chain's CDR3 is CASSFKGANYGYTF. Written as DNA, the CDR3 is TGTGCCAGCAGCTTTAAAGGCGCTAACTATGGCTACACCTTC.

Note on this clonotype: No conserved phenylalanine or tryptophan ends this CDR3, so it is likely a read error. This rearrangement joins TRBV2 to TRBJ1-5; no definite D call. The CDR3 runs 13 residues. Germline values: CDR1 SNHLY, CDR2 FYNNEI. Trimming cost V 5 bases and J 7 bases, with 12 bases left between them. The CDR3 DNA reads TGTGCCAGCAGTTTCCTCTTTGGCCAGCCCCAGCATCTT. Its protein is CASSFLFGQPQHL.

The sample holds many counts of this clonotype. The V and J genes are TRBV29-1 and TRBJ2-3; D might be TRBD1 (5 bases). This CDR3 comprises 15 residues. The germline gives CDR1 SQVTM, CDR2 ANQGSEA. Between the trimmed V and J ends, which lost 6 bases and 2 bases, there was a span of 18 bases. This chain's CDR3 is CSVVGHNYFTDTQYF. The CDR3 DNA is TGCAGCGTGGTAGGACACAACTATTTCACAGATACGCAGTATTTT.